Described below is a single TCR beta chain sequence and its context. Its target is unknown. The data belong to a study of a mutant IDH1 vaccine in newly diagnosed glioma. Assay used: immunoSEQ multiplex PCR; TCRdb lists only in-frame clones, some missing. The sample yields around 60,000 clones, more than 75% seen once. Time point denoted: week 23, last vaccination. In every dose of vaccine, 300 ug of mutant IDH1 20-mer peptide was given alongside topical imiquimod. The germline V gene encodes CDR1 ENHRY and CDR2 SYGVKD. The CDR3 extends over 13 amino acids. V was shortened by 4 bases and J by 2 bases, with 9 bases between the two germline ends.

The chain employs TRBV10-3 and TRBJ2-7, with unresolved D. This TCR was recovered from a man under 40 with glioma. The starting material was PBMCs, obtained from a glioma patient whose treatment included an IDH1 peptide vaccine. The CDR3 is CAISVTATYEQYF. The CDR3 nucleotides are TGTGCCATCAGTGTTACGGCTACCTACGAGCAGTACTTC.